Shown below are 8 T cell receptor beta chains from a single sample sequenced in a study of T cell clones after liver transplantation. TCRdb's copy holds only in-frame clones and misses some; the assay was immunoSEQ multiplex PCR. This sample has 20,000 to 25,000 clones, with 69% found just once. The source material was CD4+ T cells from blood, sampled before liver transplant. Receptors originate from a human donor who received a liver transplant.

J is TRBJ2-1 and V is TRBV2; D perhaps matches TRBD2 (5 bases). CDR3 length: 13 residues. The V and J ends lost 3 bases and 10 bases respectively, with 13 bases between them. CDR1 and CDR2 from the germline V gene are SNHLY and FYNNEI. DNA of the CDR3: TGTGCCAGCAGTGATGGCCCCCGGGGAGAGCAGTTCTTC. As protein: CASSDGPRGEQFF.

This clone was picked up a small number of times. The chain recombines TRBV11-2 with TRBJ2-7, with unresolved D. The CDR3 covers 13 residues. The ends were cut back, 1 base at V and 2 bases at J, with 6 bases in the middle. In germline, CDR1 is SGHAT, CDR2 FQNNGV. CDR3 amino acids: CASSLGPPYEQYV. CDR3 sequence (DNA): TGTGCCAGCAGCTTAGGGCCACCCTACGAGCAGTACGTC.

V gene TRBV2 combines with J gene TRBJ1-1; perhaps TRBD1 as D (5 bases). Deletions cut 8 bases from V and 0 bases from J, with 16 bases between. CDR3 length: 15 amino acids. CDR1 is SNHLY and CDR2 is FYNNEI in the germline V gene. DNA of the CDR3: TGTGCCAGCGGGGCCCGGGAGGCGGTGAACACTGAAGCTTTCTTT. Translated: CASGAREAVNTEAFF.

The chain links TRBV10-3 to TRBJ2-5; 8 bases align to TRBD1. The trim removed 6 bases at V and 5 bases at J, leaving 8 bases unmatched. The CDR3 has 14 amino acids. Germline CDR1 and CDR2: ENHRY and SYGVKD. The CDR3 DNA reads as TGTGCCATCAGAGGTCAGGGGGCGCACGAGACCCAGTACTTC. Translation: CAIRGQGAHETQYF.

This clone came up a few times. This sequence joins TRBV5-1 and TRBJ2-3; 12 nucleotides match TRBD2. This CDR3 contains 16 residues. Trimming removed 3 bases from V and 2 bases from J; junction bases left unmatched: 4. Per germline, CDR1 SGHRS and CDR2 YFSETQ. As DNA, the CDR3 is TGCGCCAGCAGCTCGCTAGCGGGAGGGGCCACAGATACGCAGTATTTT. Its translation is CASSSLAGGATDTQYF. Together with reference TRBV5-1 and TRBJ2-3, the CDR3 gives the full variable domain: KAGVTQTPRYLIKTRGQQVTLSCSPISGHRSVSWYQQTPGQGLQFLFEYFSETQRNKGNFPGRFSGRQFSNSRSEMNVSTLELGDSALYLCASSSLAGGATDTQYFGPGTRLTVL.

V and J are TRBV28 and TRBJ2-5; TRBD1 matches at 8 bases. V shed 2 bases, J shed 5 bases, and the junction held 4 bases outside the gene matches. The CDR3 contains 14 residues. Germline V gene sequence: CDR1 MDHEN, CDR2 SYDVKM. CDR3 DNA sequence: TGTGCCAGCAGTTTACAGGGGGCGAGTGAGACCCAGTACTTC. Amino acids: CASSLQGASETQYF. Complete variable domain (other parts from reference TRBV28 and TRBJ2-5): DVKVTQSSRYLVKRTGEKVFLECVQDMDHENMFWYRQDPGLGLRLIYFSYDVKMKEKGDIPEGYSVSREKKERFSLILESASTNQTSMYLCASSLQGASETQYFGPGTRLLVL.

The V gene is TRBV29-1, the J gene TRBJ1-1, with 10 positions matching TRBD1. The V and J ends lost 0 bases and 7 bases, in that order; junction bases with no gene match: 5. The CDR3 spans 14 residues. The V gene's germline CDR1 is SQVTM and CDR2 ANQGSEA. CDR3 amino acids: CSVEETGTGDEAFF. CDR3 sequence (DNA): TGCAGCGTTGAAGAAACCGGGACAGGGGATGAAGCTTTCTTT.

The chain joins TRBV28 to TRBJ2-5, with 7 bases that match TRBD1. Germline CDR1 MDHEN, CDR2 SYDVKM. The CDR3 covers 14 residues. Trimming at V came to 2 bases and at J to 5 bases, leaving 5 bases not matched to a gene. CDR3 residues: CASSLPTGSETQYF. The DNA for the CDR3 is TGTGCCAGCAGTTTACCGACAGGGAGTGAGACCCAGTACTTC.